Here is one T cell receptor (beta chain) with its context. One end of the junction does not line up with germline, which may come from a read error. The data derive from a study of blood T cell repertoires in COVID-19. The CDR3 loop spans 11 amino acids. In germline, CDR1 is SGHNT, CDR2 YYREEE (reference sequence). Measured with immunoSEQ multiplex PCR; TCRdb has only the in-frame clones, and not every one. In the table there are hundreds of thousands of clones, roughly 91% of which are singletons. Sequencing was carried out using PBMCs or T cells enriched from blood (not recorded which). The TCR originated in a woman in her twenties or thirties with acute COVID-19. The rearrangement joins TRBV5-4 to TRBJ1-1; possible D gene TRBD1, 6 bases. Here the CDR3 reads CASSFNTGIHF. The CDR3 bases are TGTGCCAGCAGCTTTAACACAGGGATCCACTTT. The variable domain in full, completed from reference TRBV5-4 and TRBJ1-1, reads ETGVTQSPTHLIKTRGQQVTLRCSSQSGHNTVSWYQQALGQGPQFIFQYYREEENGRGNFPPRFSGLQFPNYSSELNVNALELDDSALYLCASSFNTGIHFGQGTRLTVV.